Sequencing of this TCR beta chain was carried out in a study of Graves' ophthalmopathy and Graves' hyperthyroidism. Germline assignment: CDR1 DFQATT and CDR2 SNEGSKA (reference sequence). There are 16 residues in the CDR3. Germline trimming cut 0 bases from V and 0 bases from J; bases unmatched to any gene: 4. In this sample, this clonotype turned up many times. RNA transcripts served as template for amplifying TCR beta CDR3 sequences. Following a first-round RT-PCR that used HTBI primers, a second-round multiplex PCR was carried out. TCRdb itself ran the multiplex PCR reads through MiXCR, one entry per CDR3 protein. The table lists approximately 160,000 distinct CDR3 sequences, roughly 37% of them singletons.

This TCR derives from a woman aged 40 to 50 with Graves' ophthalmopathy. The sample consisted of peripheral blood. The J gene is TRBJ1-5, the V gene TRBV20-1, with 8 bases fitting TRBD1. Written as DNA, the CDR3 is TGCAGTGCTAGAGATGGGACAGGATTTAGCAATCAGCCCCAGCATTTT. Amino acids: CSARDGTGFSNQPQHF.